The 21 T cell receptor beta chains listed next were all sequenced from one sample in a study of Tregs in tolerant kidney transplant recipients. Profiling relied on immunoSEQ multiplex PCR, and the TCRdb table lists in-frame clones only, not all of them. In the table there are about 64,000 clones, more than 75% of which are singletons. Recipients received nonmyeloablative bone marrow transplants from related graft donors, with transient mixed chimerism. The source material was CD4+ T cells from blood (PBMCs), sampled 6 months after the transplant. Source of these receptors: a human patient who received a combined kidney and bone marrow transplant. Some of these T cells may belong to the graft donor.

The chain joins TRBV10-3 to TRBJ2-7, with D possibly TRBD2 on 5 matching bases. Germline V gives CDR1 ENHRY, CDR2 SYGVKD. V lost 8 bases, J lost 3 bases, and 17 bases lay in between. The CDR3 length is 14 residues. In DNA form, the CDR3 reads TGTGCCATCGCCTGGAGCCTAGAGGGCTACGAGCAGTACTTC. Translating it yields CAIAWSLEGYEQYF.

The chain uses TRBV5-1 and TRBJ1-3; TRBD1 might be the D (5 bases). This CDR3 is built from 15 residues. CDR1 and CDR2 (germline): SGHRS, YFSETQ. The V end lost 0 bases, the J end lost 7 bases, and 14 bases lay between the germline ends. In DNA form, the CDR3 reads TGCGCCAGCAGCTTGGACAGGCCAAGGTGGAACACCATATATTTT. Protein: CASSLDRPRWNTIYF.

The rearrangement uses TRBV29-1 and TRBJ1-2; D possibly corresponds to TRBD1 (5 bases). Trimming shortened V by 5 bases and J by 4 bases, and 8 bases separated the two germline ends. The CDR3 loop spans 11 amino acids. Germline values: CDR1 SQVTM, CDR2 ANQGSEA. CDR3 coding DNA: TGCAGCGTTTGGGGCAGCTATGGCTACACCTTC. This encodes CSVWGSYGYTF.

J is TRBJ2-3 and V is TRBV10-1; the match to TRBD2 covers 14 bases. The CDR3 is made up of 15 amino acids. The germline V gene encodes CDR1 WNHNN and CDR2 SYGVQD (reference sequence). The V gene end was trimmed by 7 bases and the J gene end by 3 bases; junction bases not matched to a gene: 3. DNA for the CDR3: TGCGCCAGCACGGGGACTAGCGGGAGTACAGATACGCAGTATTTT. Its translation is CASTGTSGSTDTQYF.

CDR3 residues: CASSLHTDYNQPQHF. In DNA, the CDR3 is TGTGCCAGCAGCTTACACACAGACTACAATCAGCCCCAGCATTTT. V is TRBV7-2 and J is TRBJ1-5; D ambiguous. Germline CDR1 and CDR2: SGHTA and FQGNSA. This CDR3 is 15 amino acids long. With 2 bases removed from V and 3 bases from J, the gap between germline ends came to 11 bases.

This chain uses TRBV4-1 with TRBJ2-1; 11 nucleotides line up with TRBD2. The germline gives CDR1 MGHRA, CDR2 YSYEKL. Losses at the gene ends were 6 bases for V and 6 bases for J; bases not matched to a gene: 7. CDR3 length: 15 amino acids. CDR3 nucleotides: TGCGCCAGCAGAGGAGGACTAGCGGGCTCCAATGAGCAGTTCTTC. This codes for CASRGGLAGSNEQFF.

As concerns this clone: This CDR3 is also generated by other DNA sequences in the sample. J is TRBJ1-6 and V is TRBV29-1, with TRBD1 matching over 9 bases. The V gene's germline CDR1 is SQVTM and CDR2 ANQGSEA. CDR3 length equals 13 residues. The CDR3 bases are TGCAGACTTAAACAGGGGGCGAATTCACCCCTCCACTTT. This codes for CRLKQGANSPLHF.

The chain is built from TRBV6-1 and TRBJ2-3; D possibly corresponds to TRBD2 (5 bases). The V and J ends lost 5 bases and 6 bases respectively, with 12 bases between them. Germline V lookup: CDR1 MNHNS, CDR2 SASEGT. This CDR3 has 13 amino acids. CDR3 sequence: CASSRELRDTQYF. The CDR3, as DNA: TGTGCCAGCAGTCGGGAACTCCGGGATACGCAGTATTTT.

This clone was observed once. The chain carries TRBV7-2 and TRBJ2-7, with D perhaps TRBD2 (6 bases). The germline V and J ends were trimmed by 1 base and 0 bases, with 16 bases remaining between them. The CDR3 is 17 residues long. Germline assignment: CDR1 SGHTA and CDR2 FQGNSA. The CDR3 region is CASSLGPQSGFSYEQYF. CDR3 nucleotides: TGTGCCAGCAGCTTAGGGCCTCAAAGCGGGTTCTCCTACGAGCAGTACTTC.

The chain has TRBV25-1 and TRBJ1-1, with D maybe TRBD1 (6 bases). Germline loops: CDR1 MGHDK, CDR2 SYGVNS. The ends were cut back, 3 bases at V and 4 bases at J, with 15 bases in the middle. The CDR3 length is 15 residues. The DNA of the CDR3 is TGTGCCAGCAGTGAGAATCGGGGGGCGCCCACTGAAGCTTTCTTT. Its protein is CASSENRGAPTEAFF.

V and J are TRBV15 and TRBJ2-2, with a weak D call TRBD1 (5 bases). CDR3 length equals 19 residues. Between the trimmed V and J ends, which lost 2 bases and 4 bases, there was a span of 23 bases. Germline V lookup: CDR1 LNHNV, CDR2 YYDKDF (reference sequence). CDR3 in amino acids: CATSRPLRSRARPTGELFF. The CDR3 DNA sequence: TGTGCCACCAGCAGACCCTTGCGGAGCAGGGCTCGACCCACCGGGGAGCTGTTTTTT. The full variable domain, in which reference TRBV15 and TRBJ2-2 provide the parts outside the CDR3, is DAMVIQNPRYQVTQFGKPVTLSCSQTLNHNVMYWYQQKSSQAPKLLFHYYDKDFNNEADTPDNFQSRRPNTSFCFLDIRSPGLGDTAMYLCATSRPLRSRARPTGELFFGEGSRLTVL.

The chain carries TRBV7-9 and TRBJ2-3, with TRBD2 identical over 10 bases. Germline CDR1 reads SEHNR; CDR2 reads FQNEAQ (reference sequence). The CDR3 runs to 16 residues. The ends lost 5 bases at V and 4 bases at J; junction bases unmatched: 9. This CDR3 is CASSDAVAGGSDTQYF. The CDR3 DNA follows: TGTGCCAGCAGCGACGCGGTAGCGGGGGGTTCAGATACGCAGTATTTT.

The V call is TRBV4-3, the J call TRBJ2-1, with 11 positions matching TRBD2. The CDR3 runs 17 residues. Trimming at V came to 0 bases and at J to 7 bases, leaving 8 bases not matched to a gene. Per germline, CDR1 LGHNA and CDR2 YSLEER. This chain's CDR3 is CASSQDGLAGGGNEQFF. CDR3 nucleotide sequence: TGCGCCAGCAGCCAAGATGGCCTAGCGGGAGGCGGTAATGAGCAGTTCTTC.

The chain has TRBV29-1 and TRBJ1-1; 7 nucleotides align to TRBD1. Germline assignment: CDR1 SQVTM and CDR2 ANQGSEA. V trimming: 6 bases; J trimming: 4 bases; junction bases outside the gene matches: 8. The CDR3 covers 13 residues. The CDR3 reads CSVGSPGGTEAFF. CDR3 DNA sequence: TGCAGCGTCGGATCCCCAGGGGGCACTGAAGCTTTCTTT.

The chain joins TRBV2 to TRBJ2-2; D unresolved. CDR1 and CDR2 (germline): SNHLY, FYNNEI. The CDR3 is 14 amino acids. V was trimmed by 7 bases and J by 7 bases, leaving 16 bases between them. The CDR3 DNA follows: TGTGCCAGCAAGTTGGGCTCCCTGGGCGGGGAGCTGTTTTTT. Translated: CASKLGSLGGELFF. The variable domain in full, completed from reference TRBV2 and TRBJ2-2, reads EPEVTQTPSHQVTQMGQEVILRCVPISNHLYFYWYRQILGQKVEFLVSFYNNEISEKSEIFDDQFSVERPDGSNFTLKIRSTKLEDSAMYFCASKLGSLGGELFFGEGSRLTVL.

The J gene is TRBJ2-2, the V gene TRBV4-1, with D unclear. Germline V gene lookup returns CDR1 MGHRA and CDR2 YSYEKL. The CDR3 spans 14 residues. V was cut by 5 bases and J by 3 bases, with 10 bases left in between. The CDR3 sequence is CASSNLFYTGELFF. The CDR3 DNA is TGCGCCAGCAGCAATCTGTTTTACACCGGGGAGCTGTTTTTT.

V is TRBV19 and J is TRBJ1-2, with TRBD1 matching over 8 bases. The CDR3 covers 16 residues. Germline trimming cut 8 bases from V and 4 bases from J; bases unmatched to any gene: 15. CDR1 is LNHDA and CDR2 is SQIVND in the germline V gene (reference sequence). This chain's CDR3 is CASSRTGINLLYGYTF. DNA for the CDR3: TGTGCCAGTTCCCGGACAGGGATTAACCTTCTCTATGGCTACACCTTC.

The chain combines TRBV19 with TRBJ1-1; D possibly corresponds to TRBD1 (6 bases). V was pared by 6 bases and J by 4 bases, with 21 bases between. CDR3 length equals 16 residues. Germline CDR1 and CDR2: LNHDA and SQIVND (reference sequence). CDR3 coding DNA: TGTGCCAGTAGGCGAACCCAGGGGCTTTGGATCACTGAAGCTTTCTTT. This encodes CASRRTQGLWITEAFF.

The chain recombines TRBV11-2 with TRBJ1-2, with D possibly TRBD1 on 5 matching bases. Germline V CDR1 and CDR2: SGHAT, FQNNGV. Between the trimmed V and J ends, which lost 0 bases and 4 bases, there was a span of 15 bases. This CDR3 region has 16 residues. The CDR3 spells CASSLEAGTGPYGYTF. The CDR3 DNA follows: TGTGCCAGCAGCTTAGAGGCTGGAACAGGCCCCTATGGCTACACCTTC.

This sequence joins TRBV18 and TRBJ2-2; maybe TRBD2 (6 bases). Germline V gene data show CDR1 as KGHSH and CDR2 as LQKENI. The V end was cut by 1 base, the J end by 0 bases, with 9 bases between. The CDR3 is 16 amino acids. CDR3 protein: CASSPRRGTNTGELFF. CDR3 nucleotides: TGTGCCAGCTCACCACGCCGGGGGACGAACACCGGGGAGCTGTTTTTT.

The chain is built from TRBV18 and TRBJ2-1, with D maybe TRBD2 (6 bases). Trimming shortened V by 2 bases and J by 9 bases, and 11 bases separated the two germline ends. Germline assignment: CDR1 KGHSH and CDR2 LQKENI. The CDR3 length is 13 residues. The CDR3 DNA sequence: TGTGCCAGCTCACCAGCGGACTATCCTGAGCAGTTCTTC. Translation: CASSPADYPEQFF.